This T cell receptor (beta chain) came from a study of blood T cells in healthy people across ages. In this sample, this clonotype turned up a few times. Researchers isolated at least 7 million PBMCs per sample. PCR was performed a second time for roughly 7 to 12 cycles using a sample-barcoded 5' primer and a J-beta primer mix. A single record per CDR3 protein comes from TCRdb applying MiXCR to the 5' RACE reads. This table has about 1.5 million distinct CDR3 sequences, approximately 43% appearing once. The V and J ends lost 1 base and 8 bases, in that order; junction bases with no gene match: 3. The germline gives CDR1 SGHVS, CDR2 FQNEAQ. The length of the CDR3 is 14 residues.

This chain joins TRBV7-8 and TRBJ2-1; 9 nucleotides match TRBD1. The receptor comes from a woman aged 18-29 years in good health. The sequenced sample was blood. This CDR3 is CASSLVDRGDEQFF. In nucleotides, the CDR3 is TGTGCCAGCAGCTTAGTGGACAGGGGCGATGAGCAGTTCTTC.